Listed below are T cell receptor beta chains from one sample, sequenced in a study of beta chain features in type 1 diabetes. TCRdb's copy holds only in-frame clones and misses some; the assay was immunoSEQ multiplex PCR. Of 430,000 or so clones in the sample, about an eighth were seen once. The specimen was naive CD4+ T cells from blood. These receptors originate from a woman under 30 in good health. The CDR3 runs from the conserved cysteine through the conserved F or W. The order of the fields is J gene, clone size, D gene, V gene, CDR3 protein, CDR3 DNA. A D gene is named only where the DNA matches it firmly. The size of a clone is reported for some rows only, either as once, few or many, or as a class for expanded clones.

J: TRBJ2-5
size: -
D: -
V: TRBV7-2
CDR3: CASSLSLPTETQYF
DNA: TGTGCCAGCAGCTTAAGTCTTCCTACGGAGACCCAGTACTTC

J: TRBJ1-1
size: -
D: TRBD1
V: TRBV5-8
CDR3: CASSLARTGNTEAFF
DNA: TGTGCCAGCAGCTTGGCAAGGACAGGGAACACTGAAGCTTTCTTT

J: TRBJ2-5
size: -
D: -
V: TRBV28
CDR3: CASTRGKETQYF
DNA: TGTGCCAGTACCAGGGGTAAAGAGACCCAGTACTTC

J: TRBJ2-1
size: -
D: TRBD2
V: TRBV7-2
CDR3: CASSHGLASGEQFF
DNA: TGTGCCAGCAGCCACGGACTAGCATCAGGTGAGCAGTTCTTC

J: TRBJ2-3
size: few
D: TRBD2
V: TRBV29-1
CDR3: CSGGLAGAGDTQYF
DNA: TGCAGCGGGGGACTAGCGGGAGCGGGAGATACGCAGTATTTT

J: TRBJ2-5
size: few
D: TRBD2
V: TRBV7-2
CDR3: CASSSGLAGVRETQYF
DNA: TGTGCCAGCAGCTCGGGACTAGCGGGAGTACGAGAGACCCAGTACTTC

J: TRBJ2-7
size: many
D: -
V: TRBV30
CDR3: CAWSEGGSYEQYF
DNA: TGTGCCTGGAGTGAAGGGGGCTCCTACGAGCAGTACTTC

J: TRBJ2-7
size: many
D: TRBD1
V: TRBV29-1
CDR3: CSVETRDRGYEQYF
DNA: TGCAGCGTTGAGACGAGGGACAGGGGTTACGAGCAGTACTTC

J: TRBJ2-5
size: few
D: TRBD1
V: TRBV4-3
CDR3: CASSLATGNQGETQYF
DNA: TGCGCCAGCAGCCTGGCGACAGGGAACCAAGGAGAGACCCAGTACTTC

J: TRBJ1-5
size: -
D: -
V: TRBV4-3
CDR3: CASSQDFEGADSQPQHF
DNA: TGCGCCAGCAGCCAAGATTTTGAAGGGGCGGATAGTCAGCCCCAGCATTTT

J: TRBJ2-3
size: few
D: TRBD1
V: TRBV4-1
CDR3: CASSQVGQKLTDTQYF
DNA: TGCGCCAGCAGCCAAGTGGGACAGAAGCTCACAGATACGCAGTATTTT

J: TRBJ2-1
size: few
D: TRBD2
V: TRBV29-1
CDR3: CSGIAGVVGNEQFF
DNA: TGCAGCGGAATAGCGGGAGTAGTCGGCAATGAGCAGTTCTTC

J: TRBJ2-1
size: few
D: TRBD1
V: TRBV29-1
CDR3: CSVGQDRANEQFF
DNA: TGCAGCGTGGGACAGGACAGGGCCAATGAGCAGTTCTTC

J: TRBJ1-2
size: -
D: TRBD1
V: TRBV6-6
CDR3: CASSPDRAPNYGYTF
DNA: TGTGCCAGCAGCCCAGACAGGGCTCCTAACTATGGCTACACCTTC

J: TRBJ2-3
size: -
D: -
V: TRBV14
CDR3: CASSLWDPAGADTQYF
DNA: TGTGCCAGCAGCCTGTGGGACCCAGCTGGGGCAGATACGCAGTATTTT

J: TRBJ1-3
size: few
D: -
V: TRBV29-1
CDR3: CSGSDGDTIYF
DNA: TGCAGCGGGTCGGATGGGGACACCATATATTTT

J: TRBJ2-6
size: few
D: TRBD1
V: TRBV2
CDR3: CAGGQGLSGANVLTF
DNA: TGTGCCGGGGGACAGGGCCTCTCTGGGGCCAACGTCCTGACTTTC

J: TRBJ2-5
size: -
D: -
V: TRBV28
CDR3: CASSAGWGSRAQTQYF
DNA: TGTGCCAGCAGCGCGGGCTGGGGGTCCAGGGCGCAGACCCAGTACTTC

J: TRBJ2-5
size: few
D: TRBD2
V: TRBV11-2
CDR3: CASSKSGGKGETQYF
DNA: TGTGCCAGCAGCAAGAGCGGGGGAAAGGGGGAGACCCAGTACTTC

J: TRBJ2-5
size: -
D: -
V: TRBV14
CDR3: CASSRNLQETQYF
DNA: TGTGCCAGCAGCCGTAACCTACAAGAGACCCAGTACTTC